This T cell receptor (beta chain) was identified in a study of T cell responses to AZD1222 COVID-19 vaccine. Data came from immunoSEQ multiplex PCR; TCRdb stores just in-frame clones and leaves some out. The sample contains 120,000 or so clones, roughly 91% of which appear only once. Trimming cost V 6 bases and J 0 bases; bases outside gene matches: 10. In germline, CDR1 is MNHEY, CDR2 SVGEGT. The CDR3 runs 17 residues. This TCR was recovered from an adult in good health. Sequences were derived from peripheral blood, sampled on day 0 of MenACWY control vaccination. The chain is built from TRBV6-2 or TRBV6-3 and TRBJ2-1, with 8 nucleotides matching TRBD1. The CDR3: CASSPLTGDSSYNEQFF. For the CDR3, the DNA is TGTGCCAGCAGCCCTTTGACAGGGGACAGCTCCTACAATGAGCAGTTCTTC.